This T cell receptor beta chain was identified during a study of response to subunit inactivated influenza vaccine. General study points: Authors suggested each seasonal flu vaccination may recruit only limited numbers of new T cells.

TCRdb used MiXCR to reprocess the RT-PCR reads, holding one entry per CDR3 protein. The sample has some 300,000 distinct CDR3 sequences, 22% seen once. This clonotype has a handful of counts. The antigen is unknown. Looked up from germline, CDR1 is MNHEY and CDR2 is SVGEGT. The V gene lost 0 bases and the J gene lost 1 base, with 9 bases spanning the gap. The CDR3 has 15 residues. The material sequenced was PBMCs from blood, taken roughly 20 months after vaccination. This sequence originates from a man between 50 and 69 years old who received an inactivated influenza vaccine. The chain is built from TRBV6-2 or TRBV6-3 and TRBJ2-5; unclear D gene. CDR3 sequence (DNA): TGTGCCAGCAGTTACTCGGGTCGGAGCCAAGAGACCCAGTACTTC. Translation gives CASSYSGRSQETQYF.